What follows is one TCR beta chain and its context. Its antigen is not identified. Profiled with immunoSEQ multiplex PCR; TCRdb holds only in-frame clones, not every one. This table has fewer than 150,000 clones, approximately 92% appearing once. This sample was included in a study of T cell responses to AZD1222 COVID-19 vaccine. This CDR3 contains 12 residues. From germline, CDR1 is LNHDA and CDR2 SQIVND (reference sequence). Trimming took off 7 bases at V and 10 bases at J, with 16 bases between the two ends. General study results and limits: None of the repertoires were sampled until the peak T cell response had passed. Clonal diversity may have been underestimated in mostly white British donors. Breadth and depth of Spike-specific TCRs rose after two AZD1222 doses. Of spike-specific TCRs, nearly half reportedly target regions left unmutated in variants.

The material sequenced was peripheral blood, taken 28 days after the second AZD1222 dose. The chain uses TRBV19 and TRBJ1-1, with D perhaps matching TRBD1 (6 bases). The receptor comes from an adult who received the AZD1222 COVID-19 vaccine. The CDR3 region is CASIVAGAGAFF. For the CDR3, the DNA is TGTGCCAGTATCGTGGCAGGGGCAGGAGCTTTCTTT.